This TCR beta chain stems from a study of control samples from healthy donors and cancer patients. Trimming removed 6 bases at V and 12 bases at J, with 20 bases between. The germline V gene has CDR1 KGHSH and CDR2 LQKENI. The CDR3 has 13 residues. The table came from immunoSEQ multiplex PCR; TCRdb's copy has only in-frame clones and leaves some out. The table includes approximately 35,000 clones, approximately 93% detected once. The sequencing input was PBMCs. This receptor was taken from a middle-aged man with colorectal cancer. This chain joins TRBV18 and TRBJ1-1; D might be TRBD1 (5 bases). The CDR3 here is CASSPAGGGATFF. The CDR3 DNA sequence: TGTGCCAGCTCTCCTGCCGGTGGCGGGGCAACTTTCTTT.